These T cell receptor beta chains were read from a single sample in a study of T cell repertoires in cytomegalovirus infection. TCRdb recomputed calls from the reads with MiXCR, one row per CDR3 protein. This sample carries approximately 110,000 distinct CDR3 sequences, 29% of them seen once, and the ten largest clones take roughly 77%. These receptors have no identified antigens. The starting material was CD8+ T cells from cultured PBMCs, obtained from culture after CMV antigen stimulation. The source of these receptors is a human donor in good health (CMV status not recorded). Some clones in this sample may be carry-over from other donors' samples. Each CDR3 is given with its conserved first and last residue. D genes are given only for firm matches. Size values are once, few and many counts, or a class for expanded clones, and some rows have none.

DNA	CDR3	D	V	J	size
TGTGCCAGCAGTGGGGGCGGAGACAGAGGCACTGAAGCTTTCTTT	CASSGGGDRGTEAFF	.	TRBV12-3/TRBV12-4	TRBJ1-1	.
TGTGCCAGCAGCTTAGGCGCAGGGTGGAACACTGAAGCTTTCTTT	CASSLGAGWNTEAFF	.	TRBV11-1	TRBJ1-1	many
TGTGCCAGCAGCTTTGTGGACACCTACACCGGGGAGCTGTTTTTT	CASSFVDTYTGELFF	.	TRBV5-5	TRBJ2-2	few
TGTGCCAGCAGAGGACAGGGGGTCGAGCAGTACTTC	CASRGQGVEQYF	TRBD1	TRBV12-3/TRBV12-4	TRBJ2-7	few
TGTGCCAGCAGCTTAGTCGGGGAAGAGACCCAGTACTTC	CASSLVGEETQYF	.	TRBV7-8	TRBJ2-5	many
TGTGCCAGCAGTTTCTCCGCAGGGATGCATGAGCAGTTCTTC	CASSFSAGMHEQFF	.	TRBV28	TRBJ2-1	.
TGTGCCACCAGCAGAGATAGGACAACCATCTACGAGCAGTACTTC	CATSRDRTTIYEQYF	.	TRBV15	TRBJ2-7	few
TGTGCCATCAGTGGGTCCCCCCAGGAGCCTGCGGCTGGGGCCAACGTCCTGACTTTC	CAISGSPQEPAAGANVLTF	.	TRBV10-3	TRBJ2-6	few
TGTGCCAGCAGTCTGACAGGGGCGGGGGGCTACACCTTC	CASSLTGAGGYTF	TRBD1	TRBV6-6	TRBJ1-2	.
TGTGCCAGCAGCTTAGTGGCAGGGGACGATGTTAACTATGGCTACACCTTC	CASSLVAGDDVNYGYTF	.	TRBV7-6	TRBJ1-2	many
TGTGCCAGCAGACCCGGGACTAACAATGAGCAGTTCTTC	CASRPGTNNEQFF	TRBD2	TRBV7-8	TRBJ2-1	many
TGCGCCAGCAGCTTGGTAGGACAGGGAGACGGCTACACCTTC	CASSLVGQGDGYTF	TRBD1	TRBV5-1	TRBJ1-2	few
TGTGCCAGCAGTTTAGGTTTCGCGGGGGGTGCTAGCTCCTACGAGCAGTACTTC	CASSLGFAGGASSYEQYF	TRBD2	TRBV28	TRBJ2-7	.
TGTGCCAGCTCAGCCAAGCCCCGGGACAACTATGGCTACACCTTC	CASSAKPRDNYGYTF	.	TRBV18	TRBJ1-2	few
TGTGCCAGCAGCCCGGGGACAGCTGGAAACACCATATATTTT	CASSPGTAGNTIYF	TRBD1	TRBV7-8	TRBJ1-3	many
TGTGCCAGTAGTATAACCACAGATAGCAATCAGCCCCAGCATTTT	CASSITTDSNQPQHF	.	TRBV19	TRBJ1-5	few
TGTGCCAGCAGTTTAGACGAGTATCAGCCCCAGCATTTT	CASSLDEYQPQHF	.	TRBV27	TRBJ1-5	once
TGTGCCAGCAGTGAAGGGGGGGTTCCCACCTACGAGCAGTACTTC	CASSEGGVPTYEQYF	.	TRBV2	TRBJ2-7	few
TGCAGTGCTAGAGATATGGGACTGCCGGTAGATGAGCAGTTCTTC	CSARDMGLPVDEQFF	.	TRBV20-1	TRBJ2-1	.
TGTGCCAGCAGCTCGGACAGTAACAATCAGCCCCAGCATTTT	CASSSDSNNQPQHF	.	TRBV7-9	TRBJ1-5	.
TGTGCCAGCAGTTTAGTTTATCCCGGGACCGGGGAGCTGTTTTTT	CASSLVYPGTGELFF	.	TRBV12-3/TRBV12-4	TRBJ2-2	.
TGTGCCAGCACTTCTAGCGGGGGGAAGAACACCGGGGAGCTGTTTTTT	CASTSSGGKNTGELFF	TRBD2	TRBV6-1	TRBJ2-2	many
TGCAGTGCGGGCAGGGCATTGGATCAGCCCCAGCATTTT	CSAGRALDQPQHF	.	TRBV20-1	TRBJ1-5	few
TGTGCCAGCAGTCAGTTTGCAGGGGGCCAGTCTGAAGCTTTCTTT	CASSQFAGGQSEAFF	TRBD1	TRBV6-2/TRBV6-3	TRBJ1-1	.
TGTGCCAGCAGACCTAACAGGGACGTCCTGACTTTC	CASRPNRDVLTF	.	TRBV12-3/TRBV12-4	TRBJ2-6	.
TGTGCCAGCAGCAGCCCGCAGGACCCCTATTGCAATTCACCCCTCCACTTT	CASSSPQDPYCNSPLHF	.	TRBV5-6	TRBJ1-6	.
TGTGCCAGCAGTCCGCAGGGGGCTGCCTACAATGAGCAGTTCTTC	CASSPQGAAYNEQFF	TRBD1	TRBV27	TRBJ2-1	.
TGTGCCAGCAGCGAGGGGAATGAGCAGTTCTTC	CASSEGNEQFF	.	TRBV7-8	TRBJ2-1	many
TGTGCCAGCAGTCCCAATTCTGGGGGGGCTGCTTACGAGCAGTACTTC	CASSPNSGGAAYEQYF	.	TRBV7-9	TRBJ2-7	.
TGTGCCAGCAGTGGGGGACAGGGGGCAGGAAACACTGAAGCTTTCTTT	CASSGGQGAGNTEAFF	TRBD1	TRBV12-3/TRBV12-4	TRBJ1-1	many
TGTGCCAGCAGTCACCCGGACAGGGCCCTCTATGGCTACACCTTC	CASSHPDRALYGYTF	TRBD1	TRBV6-1	TRBJ1-2	.
TGTGCCAGCAGTCAGGGGGACAGGGTGGAGACCCAGTACTTC	CASSQGDRVETQYF	TRBD1	TRBV27	TRBJ2-5	.
TGTGCCAGCAGTTTCTCTCTTCACAGTCTGAACACTGAAGCTTTCTTT	CASSFSLHSLNTEAFF	.	TRBV12-3/TRBV12-4	TRBJ1-1	.
TGTGCCAGCAGCTTAGCCCGGGACACCGAGCAGTACTTC	CASSLARDTEQYF	.	TRBV7-6	TRBJ2-7	many
TGTGCCAGCAGCCCTGGGGGAGGCAAGGAGCAGTACTTC	CASSPGGGKEQYF	.	TRBV7-9	TRBJ2-7	.
TGTGCCAGCAGCCCGGGACTAGCGGGGGCCTACAATGAGCAGTTCTTC	CASSPGLAGAYNEQFF	TRBD2	TRBV11-1	TRBJ2-1	.
TGCAGCGTTGAACTTTCTAGCGGGGGGTACGAGCAGTACTTC	CSVELSSGGYEQYF	TRBD2	TRBV29-1	TRBJ2-7	.
TGTGCCAGCAGCTTCACCCCGGGAGCCGAGGAGCAGTTCTTC	CASSFTPGAEEQFF	.	TRBV7-6	TRBJ2-1	.
TGTGCCAGCACCTTAGGACTAGCGGGGGACAATGAGCAGTTCTTC	CASTLGLAGDNEQFF	TRBD2	TRBV6-1	TRBJ2-1	few
TGTGCCAGCAGCCTTCTACCGTCCTACGAGCAGTACTTC	CASSLLPSYEQYF	.	TRBV7-3	TRBJ2-7	.
TGTGCCAGCAGCAAGACAGCCTCTAGCAATCAGCCCCAGCATTTT	CASSKTASSNQPQHF	.	TRBV7-6	TRBJ1-5	many